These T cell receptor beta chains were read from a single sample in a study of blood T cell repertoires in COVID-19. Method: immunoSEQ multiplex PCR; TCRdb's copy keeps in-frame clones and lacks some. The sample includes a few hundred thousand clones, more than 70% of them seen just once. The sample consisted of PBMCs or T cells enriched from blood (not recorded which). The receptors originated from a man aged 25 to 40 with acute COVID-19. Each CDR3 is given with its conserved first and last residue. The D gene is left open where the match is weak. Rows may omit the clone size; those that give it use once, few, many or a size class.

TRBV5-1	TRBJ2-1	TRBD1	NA	TGCGCCAGCAGCTCCCAACAGGGGGCTTTGGAAAATGAGCAGTTCTTC	CASSSQQGALENEQFF
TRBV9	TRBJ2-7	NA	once	TGTGCCAGCAGCGCACCCTCGGGTGGCGGGGCAAAAGCCTACGAGCAGTACTTC	CASSAPSGGGAKAYEQYF
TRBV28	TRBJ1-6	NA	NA	TGTGCCAGCAGTGCCGGGACACACGTTTCACCCCTCCACTTT	CASSAGTHVSPLHF
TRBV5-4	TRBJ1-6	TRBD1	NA	TGTGCCAGCAGCCCGGGACAGGGGTTACCCCTCCACTTT	CASSPGQGLPLHF
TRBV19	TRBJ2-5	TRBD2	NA	TGTGCCAGTAAGCTCAGACTAGCGGGGGGAGATCAAGAGACCCAGTACTTC	CASKLRLAGGDQETQYF
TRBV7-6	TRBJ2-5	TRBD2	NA	TGTGCCAGCAGCCCACTAGCGGAACAGCCGGGGGAGACCCAGTACTTC	CASSPLAEQPGETQYF
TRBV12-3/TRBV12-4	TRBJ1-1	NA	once	TGTGCCAGCAGACAGGGAATGAACACTGAAGCTTTCTTT	CASRQGMNTEAFF
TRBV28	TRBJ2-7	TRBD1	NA	TGTGCCAGCAGTCCCTCCGGGACAGGGCCCCACGAGCAGTACTTC	CASSPSGTGPHEQYF
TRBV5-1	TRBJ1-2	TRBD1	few	TGCGCCAGCAGCCCCGGCGGGACAGGGAACTATGGCTACACCTTC	CASSPGGTGNYGYTF
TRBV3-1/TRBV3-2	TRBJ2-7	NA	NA	TGTGCCAGCAGCCAACTCGGGGGCTACGAGCAGTACTTC	CASSQLGGYEQYF
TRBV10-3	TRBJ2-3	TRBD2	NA	TGTGCCATCAGTGTGAGCGGGGGGCAAGCAGATACGCAGTATTTT	CAISVSGGQADTQYF
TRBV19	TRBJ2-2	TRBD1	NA	TGTGCCAGTAGTGGACGGGGACAGATCACCGGGGAGCTGTTTTTT	CASSGRGQITGELFF
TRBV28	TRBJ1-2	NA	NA	TGTGCCAGCAGTCCCCCCCAGACAAGGGACAATGGCTACACCTTC	CASSPPQTRDNGYTF
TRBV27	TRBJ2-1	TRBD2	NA	TGTGCCAGCAGACGAACTAGCGGGGGGGGGAATGAGCAGTTCTTC	CASRRTSGGGNEQFF
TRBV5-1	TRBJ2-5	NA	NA	TGCGCCAGCAGCTTGGGGGGAGTTCAAGAGACCCAGTACTTC	CASSLGGVQETQYF
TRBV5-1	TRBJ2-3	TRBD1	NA	TGCGCCAGCGGACAACAGGGGACCTGGATCACAGATACGCAGTATTTT	CASGQQGTWITDTQYF